This TCR beta chain is drawn from a study of blood T cells in healthy people across ages. A note on this clonotype: The antigen remains undetermined.

Findings and limits, study-wide: It was not possible, with unsorted PBMCs, to conclusively compare naive and antigen-experienced cells. Getting older went along with TCR beta diversity per million T cells dropping roughly linearly.

The authors isolated at least 7 million PBMCs per sample. A J-beta primer mix and a sample-barcoded 5' primer were used in a second PCR of roughly 6 to 12 cycles. No fewer than 3 million CDR3-containing paired-end reads came from each sample. TCRdb independently ran MiXCR on the 5' RACE reads; one entry per CDR3 protein. The data hold some 800,000 distinct CDR3 sequences, with under 55% observed a single time. V gave up 1 base and J gave up 5 bases, with 11 bases separating them. This CDR3 spans 14 amino acids. Germline V gene data show CDR1 as SGHVS and CDR2 as FQNEAQ. The source material was blood. The source is a man aged 55 to 70 in good health. The rearrangement joins TRBV7-8 to TRBJ1-1; D is uncertain. In DNA, the CDR3 is TGTGCCAGCAGCTTAGACGGCGGAAGGACTGAAGCTTTCTTT. This encodes CASSLDGGRTEAFF.